The present T cell receptor beta chain was sequenced within a study of T cell responses to AZD1222 COVID-19 vaccine. The study, taken as a whole, reports: There were repertoire samples only from the period after the peak T cell response. Only 5 or 6 people who got AZD1222 tested seropositive at baseline. The study reported that nearly half of spike-specific TCRs target unmutated variant regions.

Regarding this clone: Its specificity is not known.

The CDR3 runs 16 residues. Germline-derived CDR1 and CDR2 are SGHTA and FQGNSA. Trimming took off 5 bases at V and 4 bases at J, with 17 bases between the two ends. This table comes from immunoSEQ multiplex PCR, and its TCRdb copy is limited to in-frame clones, with some not included. The table records about 150,000 clones, more than 70% of them present only once. The gene calls are TRBV7-2 and TRBJ2-2; unclear D gene. The sequencing used peripheral blood, collected on day 0 of MenACWY control vaccination. This sequence originates from an adult in good health. The CDR3: CASSQRRLPGTGELFF. The CDR3 DNA reads as TGTGCCAGCAGCCAACGCCGACTCCCGGGCACCGGGGAGCTGTTTTTT.